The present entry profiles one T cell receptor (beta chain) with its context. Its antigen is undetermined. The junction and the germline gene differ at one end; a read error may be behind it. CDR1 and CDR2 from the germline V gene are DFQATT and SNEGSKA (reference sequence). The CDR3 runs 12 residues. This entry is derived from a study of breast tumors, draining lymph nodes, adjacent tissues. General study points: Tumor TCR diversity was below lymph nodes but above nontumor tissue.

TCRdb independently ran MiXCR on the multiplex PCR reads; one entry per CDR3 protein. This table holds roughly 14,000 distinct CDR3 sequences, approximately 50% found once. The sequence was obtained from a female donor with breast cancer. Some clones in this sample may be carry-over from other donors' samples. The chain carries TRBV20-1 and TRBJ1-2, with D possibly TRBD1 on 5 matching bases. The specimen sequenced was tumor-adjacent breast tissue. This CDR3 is CSASPGRGRKDF. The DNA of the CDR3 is TGCAGTGCTAGCCCCGGGAGGGGAAGGAAGGACTTC.